Described below is a single TCR beta chain sequence and its context. This sample is part of a study of blood T cell repertoires in COVID-19. The J segment lost 2 bases and the V segment lost 3 bases, leaving 4 bases of the junction unmatched. CDR1 and CDR2 from the germline V gene are MNHEY and SMNVEV (reference sequence). The CDR3 is 14 amino acids. TCRdb's table, derived via immunoSEQ multiplex PCR, lists solely in-frame clones and lacks some. This sample yields 150,000 to 200,000 clones, of which around 81% are seen a single time; approximately 2.5% belongs to the top ten. The J gene is TRBJ2-7, the V gene TRBV27, with 7 positions matching TRBD2. Input material: peripheral blood. This clonotype was obtained from a human donor with acute or convalescent COVID-19. The donor label of this sample is uncertain. The CDR3 nucleotides are TGTGCCAGCAGTTTGGGAGGGGCCACCTACGAGCAGTACTTC. This sequence encodes CASSLGGATYEQYF.